This T cell receptor (beta chain) was obtained from a study of blood T cell repertoires in COVID-19. Across the study: Sources were T cells, B-cell-depleted T cells, or PBMCs; the material itself was cDNA or gDNA.

Trimming removed 5 bases from V and 8 bases from J; junction bases left unmatched: 4. The CDR3 runs 13 residues. Per germline, CDR1 MNHEY and CDR2 SMNVEV (reference sequence). Original processing methods: Reference gene primer amplification in the assay estimated nucleated cell counts. Data came from immunoSEQ multiplex PCR; TCRdb stores just in-frame clones and leaves some out. V, J and clone size were drawn from that table, and D and trimming were deduced from the DNA. The repertoire holds 140,000 to 150,000 clones, roughly 81% seen once, with roughly 8.4% in the top ten. The chain carries TRBV27 and TRBJ1-2, with 11 bases fitting TRBD1. The sample taken for sequencing was peripheral blood. The clonotype originates from a human donor with acute or convalescent COVID-19. The donor label of this sample is uncertain. The CDR3 spells CASSMGQGGGYTF. The CDR3 DNA is TGTGCCAGCAGTATGGGACAGGGGGGAGGCTACACCTTC.